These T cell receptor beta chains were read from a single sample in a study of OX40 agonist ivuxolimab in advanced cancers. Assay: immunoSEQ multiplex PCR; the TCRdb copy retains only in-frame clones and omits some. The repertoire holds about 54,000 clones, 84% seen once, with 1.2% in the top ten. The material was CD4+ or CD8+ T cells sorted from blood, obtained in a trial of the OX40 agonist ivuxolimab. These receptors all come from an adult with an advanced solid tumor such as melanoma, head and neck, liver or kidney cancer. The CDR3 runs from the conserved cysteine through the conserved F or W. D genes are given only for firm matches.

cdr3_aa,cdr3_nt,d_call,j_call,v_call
CASSPFSGSSYNEQFF,TGTGCCAGCAGTCCCTTTAGCGGGAGCTCCTACAATGAGCAGTTCTTC,TRBD2,TRBJ2-1,TRBV25-1
CASRTGTNSGNTIYF,TGTGCCAGCAGAACCGGGACCAACTCTGGAAACACCATATATTTT,NA,TRBJ1-3,TRBV28
CASSPNSWDTQYF,TGTGCCAGCAGCCCAAATTCTTGGGATACGCAGTATTTT,NA,TRBJ2-3,TRBV9
CASTGDRSSTDTQYF,TGTGCCAGCACCGGCGACAGATCAAGCACAGATACGCAGTATTTT,NA,TRBJ2-3,TRBV6-5
CASSLSSVGRQGYTF,TGTGCCAGCAGTTTATCGAGCGTGGGAAGGCAAGGCTACACCTTC,NA,TRBJ1-2,TRBV27
CAISDWTQGGELFF,TGTGCCATCAGTGACTGGACTCAGGGGGGGGAGCTGTTTTTT,NA,TRBJ2-2,TRBV10-3
CASNGDPSASTDTQYF,TGTGCCAGTAATGGGGATCCTAGCGCCAGCACAGATACGCAGTATTTT,NA,TRBJ2-3,TRBV19
CATGQTFTDTQYF,TGTGCCACTGGACAGACCTTCACAGATACGCAGTATTTT,NA,TRBJ2-3,TRBV19
CASSPWTGRYEQYF,TGTGCCAGCAGCCCCTGGACAGGGAGATACGAGCAGTACTTC,TRBD1,TRBJ2-7,TRBV9
CASSVPAGGGNTQYF,TGTGCCAGCAGTGTCCCTGCGGGGGGGGGAAATACGCAGTATTTT,TRBD2,TRBJ2-3,TRBV28
CASSDQYRGLLCGYTF,TGTGCCAGCAGCGACCAATACAGGGGGCTTTTATGTGGCTACACCTTC,NA,TRBJ1-2,TRBV21-1